This T cell receptor (beta chain) was retrieved from a study of T cell responses to AZD1222 COVID-19 vaccine. Findings and limits, study-wide: Dominant at 160-218 and 743-854, vaccine-associated CD4 TCRs also spanned spike. Nearly half of spike-specific TCRs reportedly go after variant regions that carry no mutations. Following two doses of AZD1222, Spike-specific TCR breadth and depth rose.

Only in-frame clones appear in the TCRdb table, and some are missing; sequencing was by immunoSEQ multiplex PCR. The sample comprises 110,000 to 150,000 clones, approximately 91% of which are singletons, and around 2.1% rests with the top ten. As to this clone: Antigen specificity is unknown.

Germline CDR1 is MNHNS and CDR2 is SASEGT. There are 17 residues in the CDR3. V gave up 2 bases and J gave up 7 bases, with 18 bases separating them. Sequencing was performed on peripheral blood, taken 28 days after the second AZD1222 dose. The V gene is TRBV6-1, the J gene TRBJ1-6, with D possibly matching TRBD1 (6 bases). The TCR comes from an adult who received the AZD1222 COVID-19 vaccine. The CDR3 DNA sequence: TGTGCCAGCAGTGAATTAGGGGGGGGCCCAGGGAATTCACCCCTCCACTTT. This gives the protein CASSELGGGPGNSPLHF.